The 32 T cell receptor beta chains listed next were all sequenced from one sample in a study of blood T cell repertoires in COVID-19. TCRdb's copy holds only in-frame clones and misses some; the assay was immunoSEQ multiplex PCR. The sample yields 300,000 to 450,000 clones, around 87% seen once. The specimen sequenced was PBMCs or T cells enriched from blood (not recorded which). These receptors all come from a man aged 25 to 40 who had recovered from COVID-19.

This chain links TRBV6-5 with TRBJ1-2, with 9 bases identical to TRBD1. The trim removed 6 bases at V and 8 bases at J, leaving 10 bases unmatched. CDR3 length: 14 residues. Germline V CDR1 and CDR2: MNHEY, SVGAGI. CDR3: CASRDRGALWGYTF. DNA for the CDR3: TGTGCCAGCAGAGACAGGGGGGCACTGTGGGGCTACACCTTC.

V gene TRBV10-2 combines with J gene TRBJ2-5; 8 positions match TRBD2. The V gene's germline CDR1 is WSHSY and CDR2 SAAADI. The CDR3 covers 14 residues. V gave up 7 bases and J gave up 5 bases; unmatched junction bases: 9. The CDR3 DNA is TGCGCCAGCAACCTGCGGGGGGCCGGGGAGACCCAGTACTTC. Translated: CASNLRGAGETQYF.

The rearrangement uses TRBV18 and TRBJ1-4; 8 positions match TRBD1. Germline lookup yields CDR1 KGHSH and CDR2 LQKENI. The V segment lost 4 bases and the J segment 7 bases; nucleotides outside the gene matches: 5. This CDR3 is built from 14 residues. The CDR3 region has the DNA TGTGCCAGCTCACAAGACAGGGGACTTGAAAAACTGTTTTTT. This translates into CASSQDRGLEKLFF.

The CDR3 DNA follows: TGTGCCAGCAGTTCTGCAGGGGTCTATAATTCACCCCTCCACTTT. Its translation: CASSSAGVYNSPLHF. V and J are TRBV27 and TRBJ1-6; weak D call: TRBD1 (6 bases). The CDR3 consists of 15 residues. CDR1 MNHEY and CDR2 SMNVEV come from the germline V gene (reference sequence). V was shortened by 4 bases and J by 3 bases, with 10 bases between the two germline ends.

V usage is TRBV27 and J usage is TRBJ1-4; 8 bases agree with TRBD1. Per the germline V gene, CDR1 is MNHEY and CDR2 is SMNVEV (reference sequence). The V segment lost 4 bases and the J segment 8 bases; nucleotides outside the gene matches: 12. The CDR3 length is 16 residues. CDR3 bases: TGTGCCAGCAGTTCACCTACGACAGGGGTTGAGGAAAAACTGTTTTTT. Protein product: CASSSPTTGVEEKLFF.

The chain has TRBV18 and TRBJ2-3; D is possibly TRBD2 (6 bases). This CDR3 has 13 residues. The germline V and J ends were trimmed by 6 bases and 6 bases, with 13 bases remaining between them. Germline CDR1 is KGHSH and CDR2 is LQKENI. The CDR3 nucleotides are TGTGCCAGCTCCGGCCGGGCGGGGGATACGCAGTATTTT. It encodes CASSGRAGDTQYF.

This clone has only a few counts. The chain couples TRBV27 to TRBJ1-1; possibly TRBD1 for D (6 bases). The CDR3 consists of 14 residues. Germline-derived CDR1 and CDR2 are MNHEY and SMNVEV (reference sequence). V lost 3 bases, J lost 5 bases, and 13 bases lay in between. CDR3 amino acids: CASSLAGVRTEAFF. Written as DNA, the CDR3 is TGTGCCAGCAGTTTGGCAGGGGTTAGGACTGAAGCTTTCTTT.

This clone appeared a single time. This chain joins TRBV7-9 and TRBJ2-7; 9 nucleotides match TRBD1. V was pared by 0 bases and J by 6 bases, with 9 bases of the junction left unmatched. This CDR3 comprises 16 residues. Germline V CDR1 and CDR2: SEHNR, FQNEAQ (reference sequence). The CDR3 sequence: CASSLAAGTGSGEQYF. The CDR3 DNA is TGTGCCAGCAGCTTAGCGGCCGGGACAGGGTCGGGCGAGCAGTACTTC.

The chain employs TRBV5-4 and TRBJ2-3, with D tentatively TRBD2 (6 bases). Trimming stripped 1 base from V and 1 base from J, with 10 bases between. CDR1 is SGHNT, CDR2 YYREEE, per germline (reference sequence). There are 15 residues in the CDR3. The DNA of the CDR3 is TGTGCCAGCAGCTTGATCTCGGGAGGCACAGATACGCAGTATTTT. It codes for CASSLISGGTDTQYF.

The chain employs TRBV9 and TRBJ2-3; TRBD2 agrees at 14 bases. Germline CDR1 is SGDLS and CDR2 is YYNGEE. J gave up 5 bases and V 4 bases, and 9 bases lay outside the gene matches. CDR3 length: 17 amino acids. The CDR3 reads CASSSRLAGGPKDTQYF. DNA for the CDR3: TGTGCCAGCAGCTCGAGACTAGCGGGGGGGCCGAAAGATACGCAGTATTTT. The full variable domain, completed using reference TRBV9 and TRBJ2-3, is DSGVTQTPKHLITATGQRVTLRCSPRSGDLSVYWYQQSLDQGLQFLIQYYNGEERAKGNILERFSAQQFPDLHSELNLSSLELGDSALYFCASSSRLAGGPKDTQYFGPGTRLTVL.

This clone was recorded only once. CDR3 sequence: CASTPNLAGYAYNEQFF. The CDR3 nucleotides are TGTGCCAGCACACCTAACCTAGCGGGGTACGCCTACAATGAGCAGTTCTTC. This chain uses TRBV7-9 with TRBJ2-1, with 9 bases aligning to TRBD2. The germline V gene encodes CDR1 SEHNR and CDR2 FQNEAQ (reference sequence). J was trimmed by 2 bases and V by 7 bases; bases with no gene match: 12. The CDR3 sequence is 17 residues long.

The chain recombines TRBV7-8 with TRBJ2-3; 8 bases line up with TRBD1. The J segment lost 3 bases and the V segment lost 3 bases, leaving 5 bases of the junction unmatched. Germline CDR1 reads SGHVS; CDR2 reads FQNEAQ. This CDR3 region has 15 residues. CDR3 protein: CASSFLRGPTDTQYF. The DNA of the CDR3 is TGTGCCAGCAGCTTCCTCAGGGGGCCTACAGATACGCAGTATTTT. Full variable domain (rest looked up from reference TRBV7-8 and TRBJ2-3): GAGVSQSPRYKVAKRGQDVALRCDPISGHVSLFWYQQALGQGPEFLTYFQNEAQLDKSGLPSDRFFAERPEGSVSTLKIQRTQQEDSAVYLCASSFLRGPTDTQYFGPGTRLTVL.

With respect to this clone: Distinct nucleotide sequences in the sample also encode this CDR3. The J gene is TRBJ1-2, the V gene TRBV4-1; 7 bases line up with TRBD1. The trim removed 0 bases at V and 2 bases at J, leaving 0 bases unmatched. Per germline, CDR1 MGHRA and CDR2 YSYEKL. The CDR3 spans 14 residues. The CDR3 loop is CASSQDRGNYGYTF. The CDR3 coding sequence is TGCGCCAGCAGCCAAGACAGGGGGAACTATGGCTACACCTTC.

This chain joins TRBV6-5 and TRBJ1-5, with D possibly TRBD1 on 5 matching bases. V was shortened by 10 bases and J by 6 bases, with 16 bases between the two germline ends. The CDR3 has 13 residues. The germline V gene has CDR1 MNHEY and CDR2 SVGAGI. This CDR3 reads CATTREIRQPQHF. Written as DNA, the CDR3 is TGTGCCACCACCAGGGAAATCCGTCAGCCCCAGCATTTT.

The rearrangement uses TRBV28 and TRBJ2-7; 16 nucleotides align to TRBD2. CDR1 is MDHEN, CDR2 SYDVKM, per germline. Trimming took 2 bases from V and 5 from J; bases not matched to a gene: 9. This CDR3 comprises 18 residues. CDR3 in amino acids: CASSLPGTSGGAVHEQYF. The CDR3 nucleotides read TGTGCCAGCAGTTTACCGGGGACTAGCGGGGGGGCGGTCCACGAGCAGTACTTC.

The CDR3 is CAIRLDRGGMENYGYTF. For the CDR3, the DNA is TGTGCCATCAGGCTGGACAGGGGAGGAATGGAGAACTATGGCTACACCTTC. The chain carries TRBV10-3 and TRBJ1-2; 9 positions match TRBD1. Unmatched junction bases numbered 13, after V lost 6 bases and J lost 2 bases. The CDR3 is 17 amino acids. Per the germline V gene, CDR1 is ENHRY and CDR2 is SYGVKD.

This clone appeared once. This chain uses TRBV30 with TRBJ1-3; 9 positions agree with TRBD1. Looked up from germline, CDR1 is GTSNPN and CDR2 is SVGIG (reference sequence). With V trimmed by 1 base and J by 4 bases, 5 bases remained unmatched. CDR3 length equals 15 residues. The CDR3 is CAWSEGQGHGNTIYF. The CDR3 coding sequence is TGTGCCTGGAGTGAAGGACAGGGGCACGGAAACACCATATATTTT.

This clone was seen a few times. The chain recombines TRBV6-1 with TRBJ1-3; no definite D call. Germline CDR1 reads MNHNS; CDR2 reads SASEGT. V lost 4 bases and J lost 2, with 15 bases in between. The CDR3 consists of 16 residues. The CDR3, as DNA: TGTGCCAGCAGTGTCGAACATCTGAAGACTGGAAACACCATATATTTT. It yields the protein CASSVEHLKTGNTIYF.

This clone was counted a single time. The rearrangement joins TRBV2 to TRBJ2-3; 10 nucleotides align to TRBD2. V trimming: 5 bases; J trimming: 1 base; junction bases outside the gene matches: 3. The V gene's germline CDR1 is SNHLY and CDR2 FYNNEI. CDR3 size: 15 residues. CDR3 protein: CASSPTSGGTDTQYF. DNA for the CDR3: TGTGCCAGCAGTCCAACTAGCGGGGGCACAGATACGCAGTATTTT.

This chain uses TRBV7-2 with TRBJ2-1; tentatively, D is TRBD1 (6 bases). The CDR3 runs to 22 residues. The germline V gene has CDR1 SGHTA and CDR2 FQGNSA. Trimming shortened V by 0 bases and J by 4 bases, and 31 bases separated the two germline ends. CDR3 nucleotide sequence: TGTGCCAGCAGCTTAGCAACGAATCCAAGGGTTAGACAGAGGGGGATGTACAATGAGCAGTTCTTC. Amino acids: CASSLATNPRVRQRGMYNEQFF.

CDR3: CASSGAGGLNTEAFF. The CDR3 DNA reads as TGCGCCAGCAGCGGGGCGGGGGGTTTGAACACTGAAGCTTTCTTT. V and J are TRBV5-1 and TRBJ1-1; maybe TRBD1 (5 bases). Germline V lookup: CDR1 SGHRS, CDR2 YFSETQ. Trimming stripped 4 bases from V and 0 bases from J, with 13 bases between. The CDR3 is 15 residues long.

This chain links TRBV29-1 with TRBJ2-7; D may be TRBD1 (5 bases). This CDR3 is built from 12 residues. Deletions cut 0 bases from V and 9 bases from J, with 12 bases between. The germline V gene has CDR1 SQVTM and CDR2 ANQGSEA. DNA for the CDR3: TGCAGCGTTGAAGAAGGGTCAGGGATGCAGTACTTC. This encodes CSVEEGSGMQYF.

J is TRBJ2-3 and V is TRBV9; 12 bases are shared with TRBD2. Germline V gives CDR1 SGDLS, CDR2 YYNGEE. V was pared by 0 bases and J by 4 bases, with 6 bases of the junction left unmatched. The CDR3 extends over 17 amino acids. In DNA, the CDR3 is TGTGCCAGCAGCGTAGAGAAGCTAGCGGGAGGGGCAGATACGCAGTATTTT. This translates into CASSVEKLAGGADTQYF.

The chain uses TRBV19 and TRBJ1-5; maybe TRBD1 (6 bases). Trimming took 6 bases from V and 0 from J, leaving 15 bases between them. CDR1 and CDR2 (germline): LNHDA, SQIVND (reference sequence). This CDR3 contains 16 residues. The CDR3 loop reads CASSLGGQHSNQPQHF. The CDR3, as DNA: TGTGCCAGTAGCCTGGGCGGACAGCATAGCAATCAGCCCCAGCATTTT.

The V call is TRBV6-5, the J call TRBJ2-3; 9 nucleotides line up with TRBD1. The CDR3 covers 13 residues. V shed 4 bases, J shed 4 bases, and the junction held 0 bases outside the gene matches. The germline gives CDR1 MNHEY, CDR2 SVGAGI. CDR3 in amino acids: CASSWTGADTQYF. CDR3 bases: TGTGCCAGCAGTTGGACAGGGGCAGATACGCAGTATTTT.

This clone was detected a few times. The J gene is TRBJ2-6, the V gene TRBV2; 7 bases are shared with TRBD2. J lost 2 bases, V lost 2 bases, and 0 bases had no gene match. Germline V lookup: CDR1 SNHLY, CDR2 FYNNEI. There are 15 residues in the CDR3. CDR3 coding DNA: TGTGCCAGCAGTGAAAGCGGGGCTGGGGCCAACGTCCTGACTTTC. Its translation: CASSESGAGANVLTF.

This clone was counted only a few times. The chain joins TRBV10-1 to TRBJ1-1; D not certain. CDR1 WNHNN and CDR2 SYGVQD come from the germline V gene (reference sequence). Trimming left V 10 bases short and J 0 bases short, with 12 bases between. This CDR3 spans 13 amino acids. The CDR3 sequence is CAIVGPLNTEAFF. Written as DNA, the CDR3 is TGCGCCATCGTGGGCCCCTTGAACACTGAAGCTTTCTTT.

The chain couples TRBV3-1 (or the pseudogene TRBV3-2) to TRBJ2-2, with 7 bases fitting TRBD1. Germline V gives CDR1 LGHDT, CDR2 YNNKEL (reference sequence). This CDR3 spans 13 amino acids. V dropped 5 bases and J dropped 7; count of bases not matched to a gene: 4. The CDR3 bases are TGTGCCAGCAGCTCGGCAGGGGGCGGGGAGCTGTTTTTT. This codes for CASSSAGGGELFF.

This clone is a singleton in its sample. The chain links TRBV11-2 to TRBJ2-3; 16 bases align to TRBD2. This CDR3 is 19 amino acids long. Germline V gene data show CDR1 as SGHAT and CDR2 as FQNNGV. V shed 0 bases, J shed 4 bases, and the junction held 7 bases outside the gene matches. In DNA form, the CDR3 reads TGTGCCAGCAGCTTAGATCCCGGGACTAGCGGGGGGGTATCAGATACGCAGTATTTT. It yields the protein CASSLDPGTSGGVSDTQYF.

The gene calls are TRBV30 and TRBJ1-5; no clear D. The V end lost 0 bases, the J end lost 7 bases, and 13 bases lay between the germline ends. From germline, CDR1 is GTSNPN and CDR2 SVGIG (reference sequence). This CDR3 has 14 amino acids. The CDR3 sequence: CAWSVLLSEQPQHF. The CDR3 coding sequence is TGTGCCTGGAGTGTTCTATTGTCTGAGCAGCCCCAGCATTTT.

The V gene is TRBV3-1 (or the pseudogene TRBV3-2), the J gene TRBJ2-1; tentatively, D is TRBD2 (6 bases). The CDR3 is made up of 14 amino acids. The germline V and J ends were trimmed by 7 bases and 3 bases, with 13 bases remaining between them. The germline gives CDR1 LGHDT, CDR2 YNNKEL (reference sequence). The DNA for the CDR3 is TGTGCCAGCACCGGGGGAGGACACTACAATGAGCAGTTCTTC. Protein product: CASTGGGHYNEQFF.

The chain joins TRBV4-1 to TRBJ1-1; the D is unclear. Looked up from germline, CDR1 is MGHRA and CDR2 is YSYEKL. This CDR3 contains 15 residues. V lost 2 bases, J lost 1 base, and 11 bases lay in between. CDR3 nucleotides: TGCGCCAGCAGCCAAACGACTGGGAGGAACACTGAAGCTTTCTTT. It yields the protein CASSQTTGRNTEAFF.